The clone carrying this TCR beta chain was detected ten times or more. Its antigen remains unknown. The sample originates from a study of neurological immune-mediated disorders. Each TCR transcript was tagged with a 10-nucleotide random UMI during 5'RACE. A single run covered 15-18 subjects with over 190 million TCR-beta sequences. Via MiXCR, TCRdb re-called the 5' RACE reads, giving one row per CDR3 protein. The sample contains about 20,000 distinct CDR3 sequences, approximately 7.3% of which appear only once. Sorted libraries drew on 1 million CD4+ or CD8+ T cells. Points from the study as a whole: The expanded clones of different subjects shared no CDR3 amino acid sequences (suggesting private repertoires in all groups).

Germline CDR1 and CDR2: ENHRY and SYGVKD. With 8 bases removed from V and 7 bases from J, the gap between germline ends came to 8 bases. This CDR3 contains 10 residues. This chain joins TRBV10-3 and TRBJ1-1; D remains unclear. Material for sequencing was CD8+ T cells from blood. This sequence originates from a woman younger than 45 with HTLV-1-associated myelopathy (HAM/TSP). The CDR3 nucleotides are TGTGCCATCGAATATAATGAAGCTTTCTTT. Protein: CAIEYNEAFF.